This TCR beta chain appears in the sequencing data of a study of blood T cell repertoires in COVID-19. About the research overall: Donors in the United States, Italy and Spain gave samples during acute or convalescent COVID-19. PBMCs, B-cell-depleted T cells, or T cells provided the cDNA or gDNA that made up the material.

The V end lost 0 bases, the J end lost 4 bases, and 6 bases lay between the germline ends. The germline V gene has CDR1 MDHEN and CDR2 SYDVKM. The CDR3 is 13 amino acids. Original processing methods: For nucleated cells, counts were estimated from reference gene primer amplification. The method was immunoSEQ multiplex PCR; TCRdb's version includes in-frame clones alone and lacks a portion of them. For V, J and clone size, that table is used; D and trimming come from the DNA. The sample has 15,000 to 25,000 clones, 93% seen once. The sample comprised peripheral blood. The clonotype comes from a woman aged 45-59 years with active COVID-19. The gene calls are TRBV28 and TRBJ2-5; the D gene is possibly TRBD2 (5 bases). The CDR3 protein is CASSLWEAETQYF. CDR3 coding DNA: TGTGCCAGCAGTTTATGGGAGGCAGAGACCCAGTACTTC.